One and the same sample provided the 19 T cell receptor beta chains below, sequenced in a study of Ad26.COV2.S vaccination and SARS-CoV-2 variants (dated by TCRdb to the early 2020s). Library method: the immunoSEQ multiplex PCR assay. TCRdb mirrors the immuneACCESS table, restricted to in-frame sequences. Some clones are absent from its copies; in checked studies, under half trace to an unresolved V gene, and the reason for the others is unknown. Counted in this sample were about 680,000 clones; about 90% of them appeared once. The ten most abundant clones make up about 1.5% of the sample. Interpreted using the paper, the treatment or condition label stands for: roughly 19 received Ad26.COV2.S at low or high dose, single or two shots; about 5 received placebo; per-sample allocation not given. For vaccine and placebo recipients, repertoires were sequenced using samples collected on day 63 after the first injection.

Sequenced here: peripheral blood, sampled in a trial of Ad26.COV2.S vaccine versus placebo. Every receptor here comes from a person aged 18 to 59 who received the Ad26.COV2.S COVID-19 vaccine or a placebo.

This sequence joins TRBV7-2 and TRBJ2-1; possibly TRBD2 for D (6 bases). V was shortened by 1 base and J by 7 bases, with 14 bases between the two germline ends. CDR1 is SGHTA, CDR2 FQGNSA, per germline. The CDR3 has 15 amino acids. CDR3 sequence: CASSLGQGGGNEQFF. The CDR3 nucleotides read TGTGCCAGCAGCTTAGGGCAGGGTGGAGGGAATGAGCAGTTCTTC.

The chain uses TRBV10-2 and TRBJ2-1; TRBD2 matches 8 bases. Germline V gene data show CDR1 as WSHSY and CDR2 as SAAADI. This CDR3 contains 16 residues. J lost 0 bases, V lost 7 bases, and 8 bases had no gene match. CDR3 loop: CASIPTGGSSYNEQFF. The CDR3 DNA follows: TGCGCCAGCATCCCCACGGGGGGGAGCTCCTACAATGAGCAGTTCTTC.

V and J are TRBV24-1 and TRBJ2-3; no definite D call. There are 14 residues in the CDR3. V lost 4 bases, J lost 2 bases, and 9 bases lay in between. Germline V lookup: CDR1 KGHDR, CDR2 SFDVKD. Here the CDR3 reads CATSDPSFTDTQYF. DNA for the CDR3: TGTGCCACCAGTGACCCCAGTTTCACAGATACGCAGTATTTT.

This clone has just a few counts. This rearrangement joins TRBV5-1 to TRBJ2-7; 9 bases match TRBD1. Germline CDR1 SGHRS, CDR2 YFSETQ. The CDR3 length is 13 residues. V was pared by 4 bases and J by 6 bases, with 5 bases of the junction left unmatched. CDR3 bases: TGCGCCAGCAGCAGGGACAGGGAGGGCGAGCAGTACTTC. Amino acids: CASSRDREGEQYF. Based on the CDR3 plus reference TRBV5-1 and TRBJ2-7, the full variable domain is KAGVTQTPRYLIKTRGQQVTLSCSPISGHRSVSWYQQTPGQGLQFLFEYFSETQRNKGNFPGRFSGRQFSNSRSEMNVSTLELGDSALYLCASSRDREGEQYFGPGTRLTVT.

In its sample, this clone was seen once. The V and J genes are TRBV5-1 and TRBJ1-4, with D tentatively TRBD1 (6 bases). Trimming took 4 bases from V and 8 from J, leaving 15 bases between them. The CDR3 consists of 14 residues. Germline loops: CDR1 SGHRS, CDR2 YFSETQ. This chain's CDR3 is CASSQGNTREKLFF. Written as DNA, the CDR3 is TGCGCCAGCAGCCAGGGGAATACAAGGGAAAAACTGTTTTTT.

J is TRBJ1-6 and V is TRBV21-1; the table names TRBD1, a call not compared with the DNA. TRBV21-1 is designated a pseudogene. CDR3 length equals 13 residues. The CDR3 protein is CASPGTGNSPLHF. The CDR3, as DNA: TGTGCCAGCCCCGGGACAGGTAATTCACCCCTCCACTTT.

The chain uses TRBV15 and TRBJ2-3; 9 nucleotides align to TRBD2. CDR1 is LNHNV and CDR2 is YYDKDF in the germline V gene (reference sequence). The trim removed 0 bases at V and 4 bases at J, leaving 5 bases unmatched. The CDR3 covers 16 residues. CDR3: CATSREIAGEADTQYF. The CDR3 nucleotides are TGTGCCACCAGCAGAGAGATAGCGGGAGAAGCAGATACGCAGTATTTT.

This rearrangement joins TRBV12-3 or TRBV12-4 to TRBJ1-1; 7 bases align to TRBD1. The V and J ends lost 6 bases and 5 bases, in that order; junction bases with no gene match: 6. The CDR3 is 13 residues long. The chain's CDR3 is CASSKQGNTEAFF. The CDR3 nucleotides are TGTGCCAGCAGCAAACAGGGGAATACTGAAGCTTTCTTT.

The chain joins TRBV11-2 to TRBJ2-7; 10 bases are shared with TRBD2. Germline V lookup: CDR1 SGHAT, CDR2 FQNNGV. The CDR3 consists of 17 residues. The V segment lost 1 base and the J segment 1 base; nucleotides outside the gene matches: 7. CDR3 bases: TGTGCCAGCAGCTTAGTTTTAGCGGGAGGTAAATCCTACGAGCAGTACTTC. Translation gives CASSLVLAGGKSYEQYF.

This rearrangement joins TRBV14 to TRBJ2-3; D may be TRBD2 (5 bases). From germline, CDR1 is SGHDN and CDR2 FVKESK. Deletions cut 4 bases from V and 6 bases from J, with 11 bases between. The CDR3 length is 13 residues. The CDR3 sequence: CASSRGLGDTQYF. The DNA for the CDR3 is TGTGCCAGCAGCCGAGGACTTGGGGATACGCAGTATTTT.

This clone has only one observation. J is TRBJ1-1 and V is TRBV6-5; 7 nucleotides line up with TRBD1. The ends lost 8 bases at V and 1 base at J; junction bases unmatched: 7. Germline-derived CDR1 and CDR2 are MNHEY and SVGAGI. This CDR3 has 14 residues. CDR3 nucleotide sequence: TGTGCCAGCGGAGGGGGCTTGGGGAACACTGAAGCTTTCTTT. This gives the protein CASGGGLGNTEAFF.

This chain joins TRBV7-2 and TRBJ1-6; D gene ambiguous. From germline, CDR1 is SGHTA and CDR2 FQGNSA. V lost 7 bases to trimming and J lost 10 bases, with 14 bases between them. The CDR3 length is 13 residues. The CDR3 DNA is TGTGCCAGCACCCTGAACCGGGTCTCACCCCTCCACTTT. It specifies CASTLNRVSPLHF.

Here the CDR3 reads CASSEPLAGKDTQYF. The DNA of the CDR3 is TGTGCCAGCAGCGAGCCCCTAGCGGGGAAGGATACGCAGTATTTT. V usage is TRBV7-6 and J usage is TRBJ2-3; 9 nucleotides match TRBD2. The CDR3 runs 15 residues. Germline V gene lookup returns CDR1 SGHVS and CDR2 FNYEAQ. Germline trimming cut 5 bases from V and 6 bases from J; bases unmatched to any gene: 9.

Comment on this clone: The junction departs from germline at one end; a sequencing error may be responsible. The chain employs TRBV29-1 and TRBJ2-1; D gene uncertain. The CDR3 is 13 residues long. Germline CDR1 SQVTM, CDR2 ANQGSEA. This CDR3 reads CSVVGKVYKEQFF. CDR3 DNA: TGCAGCGTTGTTGGGAAGGTCTACAAAGAGCAGTTCTTC.

The CDR3 bases are TGTGCCAGCAGCCAGGTAGCGGGAGTTACAAGCAATGAGCAGTTCTTC. This translates into CASSQVAGVTSNEQFF. The V call is TRBV4-2, the J call TRBJ2-1, with 9 nucleotides matching TRBD2. Germline CDR1 and CDR2: LGHNA and YNFKEQ. The CDR3 spans 16 residues. V gave up 3 bases and J gave up 6 bases; unmatched junction bases: 9.

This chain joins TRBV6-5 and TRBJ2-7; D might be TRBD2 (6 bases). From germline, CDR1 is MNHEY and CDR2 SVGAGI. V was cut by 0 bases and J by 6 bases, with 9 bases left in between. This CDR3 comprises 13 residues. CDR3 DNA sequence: TGTGCCAGCAGTTACTCCAGGGAGGTCGAGCAGTACTTC. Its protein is CASSYSREVEQYF.

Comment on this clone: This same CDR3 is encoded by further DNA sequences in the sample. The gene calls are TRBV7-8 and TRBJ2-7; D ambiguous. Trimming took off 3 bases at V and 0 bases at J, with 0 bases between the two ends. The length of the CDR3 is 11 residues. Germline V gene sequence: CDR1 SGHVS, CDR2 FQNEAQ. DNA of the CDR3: TGTGCCAGCAGCTTCTCCTACGAGCAGTACTTC. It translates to CASSFSYEQYF.

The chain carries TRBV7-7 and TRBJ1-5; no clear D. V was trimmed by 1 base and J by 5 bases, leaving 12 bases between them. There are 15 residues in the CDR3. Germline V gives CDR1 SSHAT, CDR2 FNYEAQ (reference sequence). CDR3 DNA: TGTGCCAGCAGCTTAGGTACGGGAGGGCATCAGCCCCAGCATTTT. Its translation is CASSLGTGGHQPQHF.

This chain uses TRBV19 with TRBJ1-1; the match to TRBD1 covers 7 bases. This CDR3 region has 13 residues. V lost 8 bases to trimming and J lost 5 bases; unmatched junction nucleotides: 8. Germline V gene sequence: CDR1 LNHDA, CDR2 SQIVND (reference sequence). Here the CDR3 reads CASFRQGRTEAFF. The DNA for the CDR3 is TGTGCCAGTTTTCGACAGGGTAGGACTGAAGCTTTCTTT.